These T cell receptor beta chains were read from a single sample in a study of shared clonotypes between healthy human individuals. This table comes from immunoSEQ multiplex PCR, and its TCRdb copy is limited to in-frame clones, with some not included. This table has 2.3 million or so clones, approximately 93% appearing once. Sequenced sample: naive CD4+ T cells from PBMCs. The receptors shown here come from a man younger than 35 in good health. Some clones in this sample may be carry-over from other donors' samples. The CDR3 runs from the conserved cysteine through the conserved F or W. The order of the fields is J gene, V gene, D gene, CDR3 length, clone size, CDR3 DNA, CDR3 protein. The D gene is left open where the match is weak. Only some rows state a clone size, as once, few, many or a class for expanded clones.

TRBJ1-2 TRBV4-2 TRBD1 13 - TGTGCCAGCAGCTGGGACAGGGGTAGTGGCTACACCTTC CASSWDRGSGYTF
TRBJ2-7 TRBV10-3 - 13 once TGTGCCATCAGTGGCCGATCTTCCTACGAGCAGTACTTC CAISGRSSYEQYF
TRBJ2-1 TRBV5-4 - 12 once TGTGCCAGCAGCTTGGTGGCTGAAGAGCAGTTCTTC CASSLVAEEQFF
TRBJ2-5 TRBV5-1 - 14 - TGCGCCAGCAGCTTGGCCGTGCGCCAAGAGACCCAGTACTTC CASSLAVRQETQYF
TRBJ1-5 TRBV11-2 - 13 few TGTGCCAGCAGCTTTACAGGCAATCAGCCCCAGCATTTT CASSFTGNQPQHF
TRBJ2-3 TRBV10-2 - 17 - TGCGCCAGCAGTGAGTCTTGGAGTGGCAGGAGCACAGATACGCAGTATTTT CASSESWSGRSTDTQYF
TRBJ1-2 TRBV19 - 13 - TGTGCCAGTTCGCGAGGGGGTTTCTATGGCTACACCTTC CASSRGGFYGYTF
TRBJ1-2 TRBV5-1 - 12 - TGCGCCAGCAGCGACTTGGGGGAGGGCTACACCTTC CASSDLGEGYTF
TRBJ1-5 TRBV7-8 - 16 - TGTGCCAGCAGCTTAGTCGGGGTCTATAGCAATCAGCCCCAGCATTTT CASSLVGVYSNQPQHF
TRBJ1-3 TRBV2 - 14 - TGTGCCAGCAGTGTGGGTTCGACTGGAAACACCATATATTTT CASSVGSTGNTIYF
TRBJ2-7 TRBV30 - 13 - TGTGCCTGGAAGGTGGGACCCTCCTACGAGCAGTACTTC CAWKVGPSYEQYF
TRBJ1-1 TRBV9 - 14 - TGTGCCAGCAGCGTAGCCTCCCAAAACACTGAAGCTTTCTTT CASSVASQNTEAFF
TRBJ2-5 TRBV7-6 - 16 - TGTGCCAGCAGCTCAAATAGGGGCGGCAGGGAGGAGACCCAGTACTTC CASSSNRGGREETQYF
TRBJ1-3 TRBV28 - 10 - TGTGCCAGCAGTGGAAACACCATATATTTT CASSGNTIYF
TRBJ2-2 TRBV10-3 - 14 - TGTGCCATCACTAGGGCCACGAACACCGGGGAGCTGTTTTTT CAITRATNTGELFF
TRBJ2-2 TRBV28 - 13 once TGTGCCAGCAGTAGGTCGCCCCGCAGGGAGCTGTTTTTT CASSRSPRRELFF
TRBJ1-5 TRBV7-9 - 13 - TGTGCCAGCAGCTTAGGCATCTATCAGCCCCAGCATTTT CASSLGIYQPQHF
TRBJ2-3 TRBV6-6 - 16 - TGTGCCAGCAGTACAGCCGATGGAAGGAGCACAGATACGCAGTATTTT CASSTADGRSTDTQYF
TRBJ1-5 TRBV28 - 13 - TGTGCCAGCAGTTTAAGGCTCAATCAGCCCCAGCATTTT CASSLRLNQPQHF
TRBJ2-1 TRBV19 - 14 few TGTGCCACACGGGTGGTAGCCGGAGGGGAGTATGAGTTCTTC CATRVVAGGEYEFF
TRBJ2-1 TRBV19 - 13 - TGTGCCAGTAGAGGGACACCCAGCGATGAGCAGTTCTTC CASRGTPSDEQFF
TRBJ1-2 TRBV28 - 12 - TGTGCCAGCAGTTTTGTTCTGAAAGGCTACACCTTC CASSFVLKGYTF
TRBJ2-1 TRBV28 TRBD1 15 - TGTGCCAGCAGTTTCCCCGGGACAGGGGACAATGAGCAGTTCTTC CASSFPGTGDNEQFF
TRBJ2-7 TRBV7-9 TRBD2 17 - TGTGCCAGCAGCCCCGGACTAGCGGGAGGGATCTCCTACGAGCAGTACTTC CASSPGLAGGISYEQYF
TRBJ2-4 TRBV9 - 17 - TGTGCCAGCAGCGTTGAAGACACCCTTTTAGCCAAAAACATTCAGTACTTC CASSVEDTLLAKNIQYF
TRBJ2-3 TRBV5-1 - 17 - TGCGCCAGCAGCTTGTTCGTTACAGGGTCCATCACAGATACGCAGTATTTT CASSLFVTGSITDTQYF
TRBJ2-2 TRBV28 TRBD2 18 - TGTGCCAGCAGCCGTATACTAGCGGGAGGGCCGAGAACCGGGGAGCTGTTTTTT CASSRILAGGPRTGELFF
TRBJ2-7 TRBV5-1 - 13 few TGCGCCAGCAGCTTGGGGAGCTCCTACGAGCAGTACTTC CASSLGSSYEQYF
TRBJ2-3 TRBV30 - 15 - TGTGCCGGGATGCGGAGGTTACTTAGCACAGATACGCAGTATTTT CAGMRRLLSTDTQYF
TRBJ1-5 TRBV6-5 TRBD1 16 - TGTGCCAGCAGTTCCGGACAGGGGGCAAGCAATCAGCCCCAGCATTTT CASSSGQGASNQPQHF
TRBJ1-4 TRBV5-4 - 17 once TGTGCCAGCAGCTTGCGTCGGGGGATGCAAACTAATGAAAAACTGTTTTTT CASSLRRGMQTNEKLFF
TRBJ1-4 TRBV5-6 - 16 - TGTGCCAGCAGCTTGAGTGGGGTGTTTACCAATGAAAAACTGTTTTTT CASSLSGVFTNEKLFF
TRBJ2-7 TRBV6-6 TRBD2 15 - TGTGCCAGCAGTTATAGGTGGGAGGGCCTCTACGAGCAGTACTTC CASSYRWEGLYEQYF
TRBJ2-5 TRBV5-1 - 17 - TGCGCCAGCAGCTTGGGGGTGGGTGGTACGTACCAAGAGACCCAGTACTTC CASSLGVGGTYQETQYF
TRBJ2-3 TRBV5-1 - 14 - TGCGCCAGCAGGGAGGGGGCCTTCACAGATACGCAGTATTTT CASREGAFTDTQYF
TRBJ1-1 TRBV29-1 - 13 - TGCAGCGTTGAAAGACGGTTAAACACTGAAGCTTTCTTT CSVERRLNTEAFF
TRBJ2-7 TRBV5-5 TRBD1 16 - TGTGCCAGCAGCTATCGAACAGGACAGGGGGCTTACGAGCAGTACTTC CASSYRTGQGAYEQYF
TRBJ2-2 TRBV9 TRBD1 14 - TGTGCCAGCAGGGACAGGAGGAACACCGGGGAGCTGTTTTTT CASRDRRNTGELFF
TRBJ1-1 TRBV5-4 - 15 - TGTGCCAGCAGCTTGGGCTCCAGGGTGAACACTGAAGCTTTCTTT CASSLGSRVNTEAFF
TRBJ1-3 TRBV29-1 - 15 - TGCAGCGTTGCTTGGAGACTTACCGAGGGAAACACCATATATTTT CSVAWRLTEGNTIYF
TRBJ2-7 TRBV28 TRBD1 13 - TGTGCCAGCACTCGGGACAGATTCTACGAGCAGTACTTC CASTRDRFYEQYF
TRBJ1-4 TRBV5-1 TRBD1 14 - TGCGCCAGCAGAGGGGGCAGGGCTAATGAAAAACTGTTTTTT CASRGGRANEKLFF
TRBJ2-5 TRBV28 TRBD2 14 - TGTGCCAGCAGTCTAGCGGGACCTCAAGAGACCCAGTACTTC CASSLAGPQETQYF
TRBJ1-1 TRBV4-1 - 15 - TGCGCCAGCAGCCAAGAGGGGGCCATGAACACTGAAGCTTTCTTT CASSQEGAMNTEAFF
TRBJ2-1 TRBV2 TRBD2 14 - TGTGCCAGCAGGCCGGGACTAGCGGGCCATGAGCAGTTCTTC CASRPGLAGHEQFF
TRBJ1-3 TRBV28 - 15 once TGTGCCAGCAGGTACCGGCCTCGGGGTGGAAACACCATATATTTT CASRYRPRGGNTIYF